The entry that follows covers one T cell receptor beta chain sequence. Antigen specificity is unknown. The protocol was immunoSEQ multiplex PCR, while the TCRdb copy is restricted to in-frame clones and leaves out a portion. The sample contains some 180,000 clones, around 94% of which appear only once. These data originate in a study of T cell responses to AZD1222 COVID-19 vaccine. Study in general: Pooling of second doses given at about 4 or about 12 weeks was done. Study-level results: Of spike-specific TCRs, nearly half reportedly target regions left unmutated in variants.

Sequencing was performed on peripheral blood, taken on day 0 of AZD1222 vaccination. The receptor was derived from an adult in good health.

The CDR3 bases are TGTGCCAGCAGTCGAGGGGTCGATGGCTACACCTTC. Translation: CASSRGVDGYTF. V gene TRBV2 combines with J gene TRBJ1-2; D is perhaps TRBD1 (5 bases). This CDR3 spans 12 amino acids. CDR1 SNHLY and CDR2 FYNNEI come from the germline V gene. V lost 5 bases and J lost 6, with 10 bases in between.